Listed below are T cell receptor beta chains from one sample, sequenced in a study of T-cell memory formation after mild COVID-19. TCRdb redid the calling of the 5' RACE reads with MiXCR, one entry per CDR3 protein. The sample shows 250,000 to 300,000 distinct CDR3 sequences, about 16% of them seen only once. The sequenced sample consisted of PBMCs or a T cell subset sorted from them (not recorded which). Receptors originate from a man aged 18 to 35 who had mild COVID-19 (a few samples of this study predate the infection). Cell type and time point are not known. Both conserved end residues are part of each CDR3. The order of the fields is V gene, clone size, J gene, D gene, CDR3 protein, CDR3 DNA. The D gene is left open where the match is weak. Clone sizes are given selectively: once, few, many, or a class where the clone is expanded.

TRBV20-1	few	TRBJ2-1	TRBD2	CRARLAGINEQFF	TGCAGAGCGAGACTAGCGGGGATCAATGAGCAGTTCTTC
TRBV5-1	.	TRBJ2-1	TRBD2	CASSPRLADPNEQFF	TGCGCCAGCAGCCCCAGACTAGCGGATCCCAATGAGCAGTTCTTC
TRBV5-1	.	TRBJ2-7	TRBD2	CASSSSGGNSEQYF	TGCGCCAGCAGCTCCAGCGGGGGGAATAGCGAGCAGTACTTC
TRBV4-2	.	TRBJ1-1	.	CASSQNLAKNTEAFF	TGTGCCAGCAGCCAAAACCTCGCAAAAAACACTGAAGCTTTCTTT
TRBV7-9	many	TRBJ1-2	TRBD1	CASSLGQGNGYTF	TGTGCCAGCAGCTTAGGACAGGGGAATGGCTACACCTTC
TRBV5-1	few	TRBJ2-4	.	CASSPIQGSKNIQYF	TGCGCCAGCAGTCCTATTCAGGGAAGTAAAAACATTCAGTACTTC
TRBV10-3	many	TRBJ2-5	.	CAIKGPQKETQYF	TGTGCCATCAAAGGCCCCCAGAAAGAGACCCAGTACTTC
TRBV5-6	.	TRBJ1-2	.	CASSLFGWGIANYGYTF	TGTGCCAGCAGCTTGTTCGGATGGGGAATAGCTAACTATGGCTACACCTTC
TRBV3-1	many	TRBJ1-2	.	CASSQVFSVANYGYTF	TGTGCCAGCAGCCAAGTTTTCTCGGTAGCTAACTATGGCTACACCTTC
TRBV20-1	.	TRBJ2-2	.	CSARVEENTGELFF	TGCAGTGCTAGAGTCGAGGAGAACACCGGGGAGCTGTTTTTT
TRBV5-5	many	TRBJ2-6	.	CASSLSGSGANVLTF	TGTGCCAGCAGCTTGTCTGGGTCTGGGGCCAACGTCCTGACTTTC
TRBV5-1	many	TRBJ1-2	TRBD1	CASSLGQGDYGYTF	TGCGCCAGCAGCTTGGGACAGGGGGACTATGGCTACACCTTC
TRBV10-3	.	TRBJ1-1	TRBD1	CAIRRGTGRGNTEAFF	TGTGCCATCAGGAGGGGGACAGGGAGAGGGAACACTGAAGCTTTCTTT
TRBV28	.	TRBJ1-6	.	CASSPPRGALHF	TGTGCCAGCAGCCCCCCCCGGGGAGCCCTCCACTTT
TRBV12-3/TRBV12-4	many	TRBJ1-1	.	CASSFHRASDTEAFF	TGTGCCAGCAGTTTCCACAGGGCTTCGGACACTGAAGCTTTCTTT
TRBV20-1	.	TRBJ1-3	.	CSVGHLSGNTIYF	TGCAGTGTTGGACACCTCTCTGGAAACACCATATATTTT
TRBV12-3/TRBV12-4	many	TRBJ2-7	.	CASRQDPGEQYF	TGTGCCAGCAGGCAGGACCCGGGCGAGCAGTACTTC
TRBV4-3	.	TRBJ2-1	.	CASSLGPIPRHNEQFF	TGCGCCAGCAGCCTAGGACCTATACCACGCCACAATGAGCAGTTCTTC
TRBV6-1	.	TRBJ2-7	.	CASSNPRDGPYEQYF	TGTGCCAGCAGTAACCCCCGGGACGGACCCTACGAGCAGTACTTC
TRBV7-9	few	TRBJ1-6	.	CASSPSPRTNSPLHF	TGTGCCAGCAGCCCCTCGCCCCGGACTAATTCACCCCTCCACTTT
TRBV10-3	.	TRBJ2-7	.	CAISVLVADEQYF	TGTGCCATCAGTGTTCTAGTAGCCGACGAGCAGTACTTC
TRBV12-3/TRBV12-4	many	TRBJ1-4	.	CASSLSGVRGKLFF	TGTGCCAGCAGCTTATCTGGCGTGAGGGGTAAACTGTTTTTT
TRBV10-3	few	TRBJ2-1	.	CAAGTLGDQFF	TGTGCCGCGGGGACTTTGGGAGATCAGTTCTTC
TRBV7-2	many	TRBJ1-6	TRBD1	CASSLDRGGSPLHF	TGTGCCAGCAGCTTGGACAGGGGTGGATCACCCCTCCACTTT
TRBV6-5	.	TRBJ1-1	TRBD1	CASSSNPGQGNTEAFF	TGTGCCAGCAGTTCCAACCCCGGACAGGGGAACACTGAAGCTTTCTTT
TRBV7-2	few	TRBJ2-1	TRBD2	CASSLFQRGEQFF	TGTGCCAGCAGCTTATTTCAGCGGGGCGAGCAGTTCTTC
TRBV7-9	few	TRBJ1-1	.	CASSSLRQASTEAFF	TGTGCCAGCAGCTCCCTCCGCCAAGCGAGTACTGAAGCTTTCTTT
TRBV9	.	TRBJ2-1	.	CASSLPTKGSDNEQFF	TGTGCCAGCAGCCTCCCGACCAAAGGGTCCGACAATGAGCAGTTCTTC
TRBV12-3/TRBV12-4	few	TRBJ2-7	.	CASSSGFGLLYEQYF	TGTGCCAGCAGCTCGGGGTTCGGCTTGTTATACGAGCAGTACTTC
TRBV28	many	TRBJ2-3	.	CASSSTGSTDTQYF	TGTGCCAGCAGTTCAACAGGGAGCACAGATACGCAGTATTTT
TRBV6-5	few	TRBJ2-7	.	CASRSNFGEQYF	TGTGCCAGCAGATCGAATTTCGGCGAGCAGTACTTC
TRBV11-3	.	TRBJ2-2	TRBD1	CASSPQTGTGGPGELFF	TGTGCCAGCAGCCCCCAGACCGGGACAGGGGGCCCCGGGGAGCTGTTTTTT
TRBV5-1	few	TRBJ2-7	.	CASSSEGQGLGYEQYF	TGCGCCAGCAGCTCCGAGGGCCAGGGTTTAGGATACGAGCAGTACTTC
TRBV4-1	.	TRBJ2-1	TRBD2	CASSQSSGISYNEQFF	TGCGCCAGCAGCCAAAGTAGCGGGATCTCCTACAATGAGCAGTTCTTC
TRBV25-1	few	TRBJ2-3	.	CASSDIRDGTDTQYF	TGTGCCAGCAGTGATATCCGGGATGGCACAGATACGCAGTATTTT
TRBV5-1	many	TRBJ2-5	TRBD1	CASRYLPGQQGDQYF	TGCGCCAGCAGATATCTTCCGGGACAGCAAGGGGACCAGTACTTC
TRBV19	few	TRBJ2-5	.	CASSIRGAQYF	TGTGCCAGTAGTATCAGAGGGGCCCAGTACTTC
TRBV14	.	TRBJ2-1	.	CASSQEVVALYNEQFF	TGTGCCAGCAGCCAAGAAGTGGTAGCCCTATACAATGAGCAGTTCTTC
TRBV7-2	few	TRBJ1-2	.	CASSPRLLGNGYTF	TGTGCCAGCAGCCCACGCCTGTTGGGGAATGGCTACACCTTC
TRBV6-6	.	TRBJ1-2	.	CASSYWEGGYTF	TGTGCCAGCAGTTACTGGGAGGGCGGCTACACCTTC
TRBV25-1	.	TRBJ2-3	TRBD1	CASRRDRGSGISTDTQYF	TGTGCCAGCAGGCGGGACAGGGGGTCAGGGATCAGCACAGATACGCAGTATTTT
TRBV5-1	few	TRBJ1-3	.	CASSLAGQGNTIYF	TGCGCCAGCAGCTTGGCGGGACAAGGAAACACCATATATTTT
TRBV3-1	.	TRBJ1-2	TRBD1	CASSRWTGSSGYGYTF	TGTGCCAGCAGCCGCTGGACAGGGTCCTCTGGCTATGGCTACACCTTC
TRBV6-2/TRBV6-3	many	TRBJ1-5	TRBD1	CASTSRDRLTYSNQPQHF	TGTGCCAGCACCTCCCGGGACAGACTAACGTATAGCAATCAGCCCCAGCATTTT
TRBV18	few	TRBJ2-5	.	CASSPRTAQGETQYF	TGTGCCAGCTCACCCCGGACAGCCCAGGGGGAGACCCAGTACTTC
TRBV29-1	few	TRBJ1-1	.	CSVRINTEAFF	TGCAGCGTTCGGATTAACACTGAAGCTTTCTTT
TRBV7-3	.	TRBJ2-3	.	CASSFDRTDTQYF	TGTGCCAGCAGCTTTGACCGCACAGATACGCAGTATTTT
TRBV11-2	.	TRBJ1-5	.	CASSWNGNQPQHF	TGTGCCAGCAGCTGGAATGGAAATCAGCCCCAGCATTTT
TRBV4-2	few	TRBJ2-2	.	CASSHDGQVNTGELFF	TGTGCCAGCAGCCATGATGGACAAGTGAACACCGGGGAGCTGTTTTTT
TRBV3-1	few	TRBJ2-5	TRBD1	CASTLGTGALQETQYF	TGTGCCAGTACCCTCGGGACAGGGGCCCTCCAAGAGACCCAGTACTTC
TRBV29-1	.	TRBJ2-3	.	CSGVRDSTDTQYF	TGCAGCGGGGTCCGGGACAGCACAGATACGCAGTATTTT
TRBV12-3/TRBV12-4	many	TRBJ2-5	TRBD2	CASSLTSGAEETQYF	TGTGCCAGCAGTTTGACTAGCGGGGCTGAAGAGACCCAGTACTTC
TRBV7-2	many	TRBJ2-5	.	CASLRGETQYF	TGTGCCAGCCTGAGGGGGGAGACCCAGTACTTC